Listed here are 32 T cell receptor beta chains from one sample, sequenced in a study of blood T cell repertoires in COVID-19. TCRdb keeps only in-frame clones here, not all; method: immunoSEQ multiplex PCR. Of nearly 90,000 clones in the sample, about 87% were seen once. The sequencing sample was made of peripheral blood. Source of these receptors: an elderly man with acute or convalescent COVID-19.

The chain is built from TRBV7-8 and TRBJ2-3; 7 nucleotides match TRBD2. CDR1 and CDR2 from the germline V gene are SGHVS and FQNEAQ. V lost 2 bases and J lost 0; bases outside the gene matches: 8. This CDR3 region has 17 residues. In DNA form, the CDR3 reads TGTGCCAGCAGCTTACTGTCCAGCGGGGCTAGCACAGATACGCAGTATTTT. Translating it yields CASSLLSSGASTDTQYF.

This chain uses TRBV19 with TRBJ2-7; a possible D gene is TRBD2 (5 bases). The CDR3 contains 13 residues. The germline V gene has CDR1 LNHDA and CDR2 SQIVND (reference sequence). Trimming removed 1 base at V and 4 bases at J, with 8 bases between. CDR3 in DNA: TGTGCCAGTAGTATAGGAAGGGAGTACGAGCAGTACTTC. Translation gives CASSIGREYEQYF.

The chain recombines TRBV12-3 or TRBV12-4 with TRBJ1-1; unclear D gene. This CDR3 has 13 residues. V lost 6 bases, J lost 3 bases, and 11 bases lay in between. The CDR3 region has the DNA TGTGCCAGCAGCCTCTTGGGCGACACTGAAGCTTTCTTT. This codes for CASSLLGDTEAFF.

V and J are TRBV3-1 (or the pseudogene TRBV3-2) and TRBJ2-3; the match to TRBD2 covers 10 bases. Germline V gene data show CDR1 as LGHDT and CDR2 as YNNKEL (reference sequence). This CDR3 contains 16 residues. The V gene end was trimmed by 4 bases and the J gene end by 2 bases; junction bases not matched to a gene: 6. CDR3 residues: CASSPLAGADTDTQYF. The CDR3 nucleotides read TGTGCCAGCAGCCCTCTAGCGGGGGCCGACACAGATACGCAGTATTTT.

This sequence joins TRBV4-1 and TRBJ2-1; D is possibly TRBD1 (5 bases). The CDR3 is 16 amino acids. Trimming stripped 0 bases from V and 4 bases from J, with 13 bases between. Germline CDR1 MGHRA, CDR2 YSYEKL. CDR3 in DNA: TGCGCCAGCAGCCAAGAAGGGGCAGCGCTGTACAATGAGCAGTTCTTC. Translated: CASSQEGAALYNEQFF.

The CDR3 nucleotides read TGCAGCGTTGAGACAGTGAGAATTATTAACTATGGCTACACCTTC. Translation: CSVETVRIINYGYTF. The chain employs TRBV29-1 and TRBJ1-2; D possibly corresponds to TRBD1 (5 bases). Trimming left V 3 bases short and J 1 base short, with 15 bases between. This CDR3 spans 15 amino acids. Germline V gene lookup returns CDR1 SQVTM and CDR2 ANQGSEA.

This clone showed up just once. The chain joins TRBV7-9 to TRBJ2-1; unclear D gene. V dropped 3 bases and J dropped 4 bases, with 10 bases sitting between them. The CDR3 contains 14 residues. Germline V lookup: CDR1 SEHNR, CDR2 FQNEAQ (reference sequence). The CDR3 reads CASSFYAGYNEQFF. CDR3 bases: TGTGCCAGCAGCTTCTACGCAGGTTACAATGAGCAGTTCTTC.

The CDR3 DNA reads as TGTGCCAGTAGTGGACTAGCGGGAGGGCCGGGATACAATGAGCAGTTCTTC. Its translation: CASSGLAGGPGYNEQFF. The chain joins TRBV19 to TRBJ2-1; the match to TRBD2 covers 15 bases. CDR3 length: 17 residues. CDR1 LNHDA and CDR2 SQIVND come from the germline V gene (reference sequence). With V trimmed by 5 bases and J by 4 bases, 6 bases remained unmatched.

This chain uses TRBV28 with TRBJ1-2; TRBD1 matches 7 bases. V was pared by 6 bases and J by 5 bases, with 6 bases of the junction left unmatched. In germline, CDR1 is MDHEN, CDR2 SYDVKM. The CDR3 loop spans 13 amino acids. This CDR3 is CASRRQGGYGYTF. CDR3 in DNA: TGTGCCAGCAGACGACAGGGAGGATATGGCTACACCTTC.

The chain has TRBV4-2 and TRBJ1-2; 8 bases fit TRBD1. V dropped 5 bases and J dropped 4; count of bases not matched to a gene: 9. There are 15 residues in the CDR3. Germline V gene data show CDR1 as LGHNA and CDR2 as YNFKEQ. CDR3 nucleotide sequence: TGTGCCAGCAGCGAAGGGACAGGTACTACCTATGGCTACACCTTC. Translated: CASSEGTGTTYGYTF.

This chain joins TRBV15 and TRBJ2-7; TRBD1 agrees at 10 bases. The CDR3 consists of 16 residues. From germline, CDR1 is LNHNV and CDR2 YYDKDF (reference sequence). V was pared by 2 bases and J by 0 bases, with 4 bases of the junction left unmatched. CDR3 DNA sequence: TGTGCCACCAGCAGACTGGGACAGGGGTCCTCCTACGAGCAGTACTTC. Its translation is CATSRLGQGSSYEQYF.

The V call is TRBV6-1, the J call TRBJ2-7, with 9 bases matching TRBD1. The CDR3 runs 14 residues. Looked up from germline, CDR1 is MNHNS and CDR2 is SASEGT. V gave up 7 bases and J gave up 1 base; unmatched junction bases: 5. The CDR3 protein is CASTMGQGSYEQYF. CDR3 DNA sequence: TGTGCCAGCACTATGGGACAGGGTTCCTACGAGCAGTACTTC.

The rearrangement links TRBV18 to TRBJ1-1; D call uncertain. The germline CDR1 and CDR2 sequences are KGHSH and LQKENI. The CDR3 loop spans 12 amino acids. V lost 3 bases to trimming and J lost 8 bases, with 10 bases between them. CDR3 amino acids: CASSPGRAEAFF. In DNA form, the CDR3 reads TGTGCCAGCTCACCGGGGAGGGCGGAAGCTTTCTTT.

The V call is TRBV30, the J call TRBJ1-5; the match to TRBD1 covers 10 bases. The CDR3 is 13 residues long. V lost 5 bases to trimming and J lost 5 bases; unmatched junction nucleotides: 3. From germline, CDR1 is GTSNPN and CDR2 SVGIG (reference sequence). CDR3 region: CAWGQGGDQPQHF. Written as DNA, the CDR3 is TGTGCCTGGGGACAGGGGGGCGATCAGCCCCAGCATTTT.

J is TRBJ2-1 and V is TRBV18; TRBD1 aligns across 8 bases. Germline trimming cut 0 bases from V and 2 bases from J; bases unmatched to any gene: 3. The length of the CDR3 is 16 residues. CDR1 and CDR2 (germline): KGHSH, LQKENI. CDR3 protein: CASSPPTGATYNEQFF. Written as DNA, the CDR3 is TGTGCCAGCTCACCACCGACAGGGGCCACCTACAATGAGCAGTTCTTC. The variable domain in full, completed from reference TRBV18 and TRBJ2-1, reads NAGVMQNPRHLVRRRGQEARLRCSPMKGHSHVYWYRQLPEEGLKFMVYLQKENIIDESGMPKERFSAEFPKEGPSILRIQQVVRGDSAAYFCASSPPTGATYNEQFFGPGTRLTVL.

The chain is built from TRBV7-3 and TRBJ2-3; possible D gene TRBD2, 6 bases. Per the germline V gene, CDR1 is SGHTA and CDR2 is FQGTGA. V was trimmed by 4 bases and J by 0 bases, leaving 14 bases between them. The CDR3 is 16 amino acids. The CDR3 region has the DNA TGTGCCAGCAGCTATGGAGGGAAACCTAGCACAGATACGCAGTATTTT. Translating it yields CASSYGGKPSTDTQYF.

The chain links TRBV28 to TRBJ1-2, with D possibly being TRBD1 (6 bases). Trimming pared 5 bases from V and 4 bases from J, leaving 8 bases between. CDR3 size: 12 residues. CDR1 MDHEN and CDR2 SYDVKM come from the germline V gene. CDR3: CASSEGGYGYTF. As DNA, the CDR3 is TGTGCCAGCAGTGAAGGGGGCTATGGCTACACCTTC.

As DNA, the CDR3 is TGTGCCAGCAGTGACCAGGGTCTCTTGAACACTGAAGCTTTCTTT. Its translation: CASSDQGLLNTEAFF. The chain links TRBV2 to TRBJ1-1, with a possible D match to TRBD1 (5 bases). The CDR3 is 15 amino acids. Trimming removed 3 bases from V and 0 bases from J, with 11 bases in between. The V gene's germline CDR1 is SNHLY and CDR2 FYNNEI.

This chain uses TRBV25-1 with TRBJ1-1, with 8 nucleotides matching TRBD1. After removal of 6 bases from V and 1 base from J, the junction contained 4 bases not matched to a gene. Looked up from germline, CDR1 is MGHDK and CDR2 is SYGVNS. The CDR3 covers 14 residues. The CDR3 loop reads CASRTGTGNTEAFF. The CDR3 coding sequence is TGTGCCAGCAGGACCGGGACAGGGAACACTGAAGCTTTCTTT.

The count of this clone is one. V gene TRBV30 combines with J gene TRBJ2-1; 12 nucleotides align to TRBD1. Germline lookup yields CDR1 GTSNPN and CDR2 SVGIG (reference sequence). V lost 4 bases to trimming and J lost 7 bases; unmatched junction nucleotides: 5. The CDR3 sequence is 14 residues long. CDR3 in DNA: TGTGCCTGGACTCCGGGACAGGGGGCGAATGAGCAGTTCTTC. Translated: CAWTPGQGANEQFF.

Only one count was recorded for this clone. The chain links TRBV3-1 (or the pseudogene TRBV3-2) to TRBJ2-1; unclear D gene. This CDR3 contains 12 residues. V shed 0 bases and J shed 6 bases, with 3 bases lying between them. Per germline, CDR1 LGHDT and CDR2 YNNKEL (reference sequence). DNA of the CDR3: TGTGCCAGCAGCCAAGATCGCAATGAGCAGTTCTTC. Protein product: CASSQDRNEQFF.

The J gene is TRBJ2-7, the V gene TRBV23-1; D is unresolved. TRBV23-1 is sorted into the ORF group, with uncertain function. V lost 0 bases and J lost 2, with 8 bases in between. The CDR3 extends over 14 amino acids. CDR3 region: CASSQSRLAYEQYF. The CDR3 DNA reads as TGCGCCAGCAGTCAATCGCGGCTTGCCTACGAGCAGTACTTC.

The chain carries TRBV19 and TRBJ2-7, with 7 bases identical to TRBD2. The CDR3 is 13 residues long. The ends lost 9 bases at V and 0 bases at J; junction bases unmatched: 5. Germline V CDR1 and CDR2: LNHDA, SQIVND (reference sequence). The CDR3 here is CASRSGGSYEQYF. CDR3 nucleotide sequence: TGTGCCAGCCGGTCGGGGGGCTCCTACGAGCAGTACTTC.

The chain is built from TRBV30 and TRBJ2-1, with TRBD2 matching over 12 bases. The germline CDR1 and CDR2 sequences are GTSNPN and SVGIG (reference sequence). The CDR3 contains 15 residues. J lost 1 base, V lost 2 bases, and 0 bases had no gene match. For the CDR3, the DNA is TGTGCCTGGAGTACTAGCGGGAGGTCCTACAATGAGCAGTTCTTC. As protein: CAWSTSGRSYNEQFF.

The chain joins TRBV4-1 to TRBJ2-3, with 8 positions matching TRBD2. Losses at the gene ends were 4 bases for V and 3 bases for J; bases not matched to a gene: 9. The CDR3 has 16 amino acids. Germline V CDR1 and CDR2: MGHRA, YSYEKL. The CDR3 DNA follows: TGCGCCAGCAGCCTGTCCCCGGGACTAGGAACAGATACGCAGTATTTT. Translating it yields CASSLSPGLGTDTQYF.

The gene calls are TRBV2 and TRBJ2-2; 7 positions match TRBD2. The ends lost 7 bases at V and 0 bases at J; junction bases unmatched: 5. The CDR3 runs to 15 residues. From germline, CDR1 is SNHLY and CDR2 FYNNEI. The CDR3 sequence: CASKRGASNTGELFF. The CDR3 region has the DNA TGTGCCAGCAAGCGGGGCGCCTCGAACACCGGGGAGCTGTTTTTT.

CDR3 sequence (DNA): TGTGCCATCAGGCCGGGTGAAAATCAGCCCCAGCATTTT. It encodes CAIRPGENQPQHF. The chain has TRBV10-3 and TRBJ1-5; no firm D call. The CDR3 covers 13 residues. Germline CDR1 and CDR2: ENHRY and SYGVKD. Trimming took 6 bases from V and 4 from J, leaving 10 bases between them.

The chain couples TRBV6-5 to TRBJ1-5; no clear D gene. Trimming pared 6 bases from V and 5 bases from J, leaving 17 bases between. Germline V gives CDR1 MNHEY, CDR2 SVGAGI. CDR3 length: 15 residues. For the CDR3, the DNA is TGTGCCAGCAGAATTAAGTCCAGGTCAGATCAGCCCCAGCATTTT. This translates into CASRIKSRSDQPQHF.

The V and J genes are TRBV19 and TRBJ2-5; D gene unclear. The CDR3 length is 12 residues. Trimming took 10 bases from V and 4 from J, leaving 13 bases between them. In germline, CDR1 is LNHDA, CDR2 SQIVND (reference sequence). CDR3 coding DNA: TGTGCCAACGAAGAGCATATAGAGACCCAGTACTTC. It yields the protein CANEEHIETQYF.

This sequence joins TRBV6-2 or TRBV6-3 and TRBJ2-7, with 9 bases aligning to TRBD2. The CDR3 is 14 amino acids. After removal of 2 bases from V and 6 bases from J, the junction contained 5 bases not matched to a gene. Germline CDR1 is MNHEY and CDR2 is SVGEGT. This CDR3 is CASSYDSGRSEQYF. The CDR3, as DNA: TGTGCCAGCAGTTACGATAGCGGGAGAAGCGAGCAGTACTTC.

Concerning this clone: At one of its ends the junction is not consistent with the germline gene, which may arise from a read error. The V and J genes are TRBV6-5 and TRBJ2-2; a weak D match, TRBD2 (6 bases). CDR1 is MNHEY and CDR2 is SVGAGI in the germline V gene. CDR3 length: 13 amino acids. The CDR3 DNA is TGTACCAGCAGTTACCGGGGGACCGGGGAGCTGTTTTTT. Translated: CTSSYRGTGELFF.

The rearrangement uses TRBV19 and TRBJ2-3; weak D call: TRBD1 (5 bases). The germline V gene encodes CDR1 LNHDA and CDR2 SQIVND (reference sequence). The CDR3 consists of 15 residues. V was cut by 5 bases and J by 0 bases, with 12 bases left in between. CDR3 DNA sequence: TGTGCCAGTAGTCCTCAGACAGCTAGCACAGATACGCAGTATTTT. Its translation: CASSPQTASTDTQYF.